These 12 T cell receptor beta chains originate from one sample sequenced in a study of blood T cell repertoires in COVID-19. Profiled with immunoSEQ multiplex PCR; TCRdb holds only in-frame clones, not every one. The sample yields about 270,000 clones, about 89% seen once. The specimen was peripheral blood. The source of these receptors is a man between 40 and 49 years old with active or convalescent COVID-19.

This clone turned up a few times. The gene calls are TRBV6-5 and TRBJ1-2; no clear D. The germline CDR1 and CDR2 sequences are MNHEY and SVGAGI. The V and J ends lost 7 bases and 0 bases respectively, with 9 bases between them. CDR3 length: 13 amino acids. CDR3 in amino acids: CASKQLANYGYTF. The CDR3 region has the DNA TGTGCCAGCAAGCAATTAGCTAACTATGGCTACACCTTC.

The chain links TRBV7-9 to TRBJ1-5; no clear D gene. The CDR3 spans 15 residues. Germline CDR1 is SEHNR and CDR2 is FQNEAQ (reference sequence). The V gene lost 1 base and the J gene lost 8 bases, with 15 bases spanning the gap. CDR3 in amino acids: CASSLGRSGREPQHF. CDR3 DNA sequence: TGTGCCAGCAGCTTAGGAAGGTCAGGTCGAGAGCCCCAGCATTTT.

This chain uses TRBV5-1 with TRBJ1-1, with 7 positions matching TRBD1. The trim removed 4 bases at V and 1 base at J, leaving 4 bases unmatched. The CDR3 runs to 14 residues. Per germline, CDR1 SGHRS and CDR2 YFSETQ. The CDR3 reads CASSRGPGNTEAFF. The CDR3 nucleotides read TGCGCCAGCAGCAGGGGGCCAGGGAACACTGAAGCTTTCTTT.

The chain joins TRBV5-6 to TRBJ1-2; D is unresolved. V was shortened by 3 bases and J by 8 bases, with 11 bases between the two germline ends. Germline V lookup: CDR1 SGHDT, CDR2 YYEEEE. This CDR3 spans 12 amino acids. The CDR3 loop is CASSSGLRGYTF. CDR3 sequence (DNA): TGTGCCAGCAGCTCCGGGTTGAGGGGCTACACCTTC.

The CDR3 coding sequence is TGTGCCAGCAGCCTCTCTAGCGGGAGGGGAGATACGCAGTATTTT. Protein sequence: CASSLSSGRGDTQYF. This chain connects TRBV5-6 to TRBJ2-3, with 12 bases that match TRBD2. The CDR3 has 15 amino acids. The germline V gene encodes CDR1 SGHDT and CDR2 YYEEEE. The J segment lost 5 bases and the V segment lost 4 bases, leaving 5 bases of the junction unmatched. Full variable domain (outside the CDR3, taken from reference TRBV5-6 and TRBJ2-3): DAGVTQSPTHLIKTRGQQVTLRCSPKSGHDTVSWYQQALGQGPQFIFQYYEEEERQRGNFPDRFSGHQFPNYSSELNVNALLLGDSALYLCASSLSSGRGDTQYFGPGTRLTVL.

This clone showed up just a few times. This chain joins TRBV28 and TRBJ1-5; 7 bases map to TRBD1. Germline trimming cut 4 bases from V and 5 bases from J; bases unmatched to any gene: 5. The CDR3 is made up of 14 amino acids. Germline loops: CDR1 MDHEN, CDR2 SYDVKM. CDR3 residues: CASSYRGSDQPQHF. Written as DNA, the CDR3 is TGTGCCAGCAGTTACAGGGGTTCGGATCAGCCCCAGCATTTT.

V usage is TRBV10-3 and J usage is TRBJ2-1; perhaps TRBD2 as D (5 bases). The germline gives CDR1 ENHRY, CDR2 SYGVKD. Trimming cost V 0 bases and J 6 bases, with 12 bases left between them. CDR3 size: 15 residues. CDR3 residues: CAISESADRGNEQFF. The DNA of the CDR3 is TGTGCCATCAGTGAGTCCGCAGACCGGGGCAATGAGCAGTTCTTC.

This clone was counted only a few times. This chain connects TRBV4-1 to TRBJ2-7, with a tentative D call TRBD1 (6 bases). Trimming cost V 1 base and J 3 bases, with 19 bases left between them. The CDR3 has 17 amino acids. Germline CDR1 reads MGHRA; CDR2 reads YSYEKL. The CDR3, as DNA: TGCGCCAGCAGCCAAGTCGAACAGGGCCTTACCAACTACGAGCAGTACTTC. Translating it yields CASSQVEQGLTNYEQYF.

V gene TRBV27 combines with J gene TRBJ1-2, with a tentative D call TRBD1 (5 bases). Germline lookup yields CDR1 MNHEY and CDR2 SMNVEV (reference sequence). Between the trimmed V and J ends, which lost 6 bases and 6 bases, there was a span of 11 bases. This CDR3 has 12 amino acids. The CDR3 reads CASSGGRDGYTF. In DNA, the CDR3 is TGTGCCAGCAGCGGGGGGAGGGATGGCTACACCTTC.

J is TRBJ2-2 and V is TRBV27, with TRBD2 matching over 7 bases. Unmatched junction bases numbered 15, after V lost 5 bases and J lost 6 bases. This CDR3 comprises 17 residues. Germline V gene data show CDR1 as MNHEY and CDR2 as SMNVEV (reference sequence). CDR3 in amino acids: CASSQPPGDYVAGELFF. In nucleotides, the CDR3 is TGTGCCAGCAGTCAACCCCCGGGGGACTACGTCGCCGGGGAGCTGTTTTTT.

The gene calls are TRBV27 and TRBJ1-3; the D gene is possibly TRBD1 (6 bases). Germline CDR1 MNHEY, CDR2 SMNVEV (reference sequence). CDR3 length: 22 residues. V was cut by 4 bases and J by 4 bases, with 35 bases left in between. DNA of the CDR3: TGTGCCAGCAGTTGGGGTTGGTCCGGCCGGACAGAGACATCCCGGAGGGGAAACACCATATATTTT. Translated: CASSWGWSGRTETSRRGNTIYF.

The chain uses TRBV7-9 and TRBJ2-5; the D is unclear. CDR3 size: 13 residues. Germline V gives CDR1 SEHNR, CDR2 FQNEAQ (reference sequence). With 8 bases removed from V and 3 bases from J, the gap between germline ends came to 13 bases. CDR3 region: CASGPPNEETQYF. In nucleotides, the CDR3 is TGTGCCAGCGGGCCACCAAATGAAGAGACCCAGTACTTC.